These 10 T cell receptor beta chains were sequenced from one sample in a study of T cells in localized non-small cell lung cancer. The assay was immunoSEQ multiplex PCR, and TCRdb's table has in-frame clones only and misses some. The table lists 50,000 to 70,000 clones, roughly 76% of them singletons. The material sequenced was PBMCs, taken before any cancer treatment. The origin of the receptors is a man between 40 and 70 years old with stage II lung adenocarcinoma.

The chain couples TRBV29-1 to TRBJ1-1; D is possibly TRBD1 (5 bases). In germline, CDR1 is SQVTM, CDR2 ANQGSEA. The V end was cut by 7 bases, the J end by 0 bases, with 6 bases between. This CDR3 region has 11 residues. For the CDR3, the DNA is TGCAGCGGACAGATGAACACTGAAGCTTTCTTT. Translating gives CSGQMNTEAFF. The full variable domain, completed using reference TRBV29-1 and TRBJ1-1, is SAVISQKPSRDICQRGTSLTIQCQVDSQVTMMFWYRQQPGQSLTLIATANQGSEATYESGFVIDKFPISRPNLTFSTLTVSNMSPEDSSIYLCSGQMNTEAFFGQGTRLTVV.

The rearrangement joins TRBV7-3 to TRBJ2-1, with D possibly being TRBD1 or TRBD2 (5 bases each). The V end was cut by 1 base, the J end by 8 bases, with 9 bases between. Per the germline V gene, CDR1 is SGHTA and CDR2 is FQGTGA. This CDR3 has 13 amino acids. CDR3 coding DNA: TGTGCCAGCAGCTTAAGGGGGAGAGATGAGCAGTTCTTC. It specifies CASSLRGRDEQFF.

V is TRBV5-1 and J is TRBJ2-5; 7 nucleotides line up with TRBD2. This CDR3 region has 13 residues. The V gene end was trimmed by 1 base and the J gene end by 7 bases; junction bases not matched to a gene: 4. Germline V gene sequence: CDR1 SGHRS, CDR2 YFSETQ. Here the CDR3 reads CASSLFGGGTQYF. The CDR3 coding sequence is TGCGCCAGCAGCTTGTTTGGCGGGGGGACCCAGTACTTC.

The CDR3 nucleotides are TGTGCCCCCCGTAATGAGCAGTTCTTC. Translated, it gives CAPRNEQFF. The chain employs TRBV30 and TRBJ2-1, with D hard to call. The V end was cut by 8 bases, the J end by 7 bases, with 6 bases between. Germline V gene sequence: CDR1 GTSNPN, CDR2 SVGIG (reference sequence). CDR3 length: 9 amino acids. The entire variable domain, with the rest obtained from reference TRBV30 and TRBJ2-1, is as follows: SQTIHQWPATLVQPVGSPLSLECTVEGTSNPNLYWYRQAAGRGLQLLFYSVGIGQISSEVPQNLSASRPQDRQFILSSKKLLLSDSGFYLCAPRNEQFFGPGTRLTVL.

CDR3: CSAQRGESYNEQFF. For the CDR3, the DNA is TGCAGCGCGCAGCGGGGGGAGTCCTACAATGAGCAGTTCTTC. This sequence joins TRBV29-1 and TRBJ2-1, with TRBD2 matching 9 bases. Trimming took 7 bases from V and 1 from J; bases not matched to a gene: 5. Germline values: CDR1 SQVTM, CDR2 ANQGSEA. This CDR3 comprises 14 residues.

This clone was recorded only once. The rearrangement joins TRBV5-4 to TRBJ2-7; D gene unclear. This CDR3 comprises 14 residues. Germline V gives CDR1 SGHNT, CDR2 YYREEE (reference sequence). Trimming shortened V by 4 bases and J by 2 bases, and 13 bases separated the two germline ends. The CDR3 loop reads CASSGSLGTYEQYF. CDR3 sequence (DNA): TGTGCCAGCAGCGGTTCCCTAGGGACCTACGAGCAGTACTTC.

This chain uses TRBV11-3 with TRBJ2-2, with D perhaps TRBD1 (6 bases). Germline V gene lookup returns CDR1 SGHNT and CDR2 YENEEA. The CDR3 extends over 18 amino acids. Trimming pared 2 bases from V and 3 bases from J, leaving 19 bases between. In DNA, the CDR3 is TGTGCCAGCAGCTTAAGACCGGGACACTTGGGGGACACCGGGGAGCTGTTTTTT. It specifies CASSLRPGHLGDTGELFF.

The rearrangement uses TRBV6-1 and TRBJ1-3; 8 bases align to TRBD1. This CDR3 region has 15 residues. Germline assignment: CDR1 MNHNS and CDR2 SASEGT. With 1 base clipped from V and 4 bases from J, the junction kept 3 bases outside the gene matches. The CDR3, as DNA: TGTGCCAGCAGTGAAGGTTGGACAGGGGGAAACACCATATATTTT. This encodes CASSEGWTGGNTIYF.

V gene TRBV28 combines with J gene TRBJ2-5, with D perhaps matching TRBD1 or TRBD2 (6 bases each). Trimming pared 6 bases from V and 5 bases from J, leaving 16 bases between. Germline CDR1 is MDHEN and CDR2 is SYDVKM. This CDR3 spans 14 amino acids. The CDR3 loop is CASSLPGASETQYF. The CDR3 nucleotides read TGTGCCAGCAGCCTTCCGGGGGCTTCTGAGACCCAGTACTTC. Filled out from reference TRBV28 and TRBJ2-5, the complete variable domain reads DVKVTQSSRYLVKRTGEKVFLECVQDMDHENMFWYRQDPGLGLRLIYFSYDVKMKEKGDIPEGYSVSREKKERFSLILESASTNQTSMYLCASSLPGASETQYFGPGTRLLVL.

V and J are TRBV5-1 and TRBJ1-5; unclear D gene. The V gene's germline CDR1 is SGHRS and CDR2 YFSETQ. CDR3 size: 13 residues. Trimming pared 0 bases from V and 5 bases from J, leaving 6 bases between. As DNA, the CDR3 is TGCGCCAGCAGCTTGGCCCCTTATCAGCCCCAGCATTTT. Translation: CASSLAPYQPQHF.